This is a list of T cell receptor beta chains from one sample in a study of T cell repertoires in cytomegalovirus infection. No antigens are known for them. TCRdb redid the calling of the reads with MiXCR, one entry per CDR3 protein. The sample lists approximately 600,000 distinct CDR3 sequences, under 45% seen once, with around 50% in the top ten. Sequences were derived from cultured PBMCs, sampled from culture after CMV antigen stimulation. The receptors were sampled from a human donor in good health (CMV status not recorded). Some clones in this sample may be carry-over from other donors' samples. The conserved cysteine and the conserved F or W are not part of the CDR3 here. Each record gives: CDR3 protein, J gene, D gene, CDR3 length, V gene. The D gene is left open where the match is weak.

ASSYSAGGSSYNEQF	TRBJ2-1	TRBD2	15	TRBV6-6
ASSPGQLTEAF	TRBJ1-1	.	11	TRBV6-2/TRBV6-3
ASSLAPGTASTNEKLF	TRBJ1-4	TRBD1	16	TRBV7-2
ASSLEQGPDTQY	TRBJ2-3	.	12	TRBV7-2
ASSLFVGGRAGEQY	TRBJ2-7	TRBD2	14	TRBV27
ASSQVMGHIGELF	TRBJ2-2	.	13	TRBV14
ASEGQGNNYGYT	TRBJ1-2	TRBD1	12	TRBV6-1
ASRQPTGKLAGEAF	TRBJ1-1	.	14	TRBV4-1
ASSFPRGGRNNEQF	TRBJ2-1	.	14	TRBV6-6
SATLPTSDYNEQF	TRBJ2-1	TRBD2	13	TRBV20-1
ASRPTGVLNEKLF	TRBJ1-4	.	13	TRBV19
ASSYSGSGGDTQY	TRBJ2-3	TRBD2	13	TRBV7-2
ASSLSVGEAHNEQF	TRBJ2-1	.	14	TRBV7-2
ASSLRQSYNEQF	TRBJ2-1	.	12	TRBV11-2
ASSMSGGYNEQF	TRBJ2-1	TRBD2	12	TRBV19
ASSPTLRDTQY	TRBJ2-3	.	11	TRBV3-1
ASSWGWQGGAETQY	TRBJ2-5	.	14	TRBV11-2
ASSLVTHQSYEQY	TRBJ2-7	.	13	TRBV7-2
ASSVGDLNSPLH	TRBJ1-6	.	12	TRBV6-1
ASSLESGVGNEQF	TRBJ2-1	TRBD2	13	TRBV7-8
ASTHSRVGQGVRTDTQY	TRBJ2-3	TRBD1	17	TRBV7-9
ASSSTVGTSGYNEQF	TRBJ2-1	TRBD2	15	TRBV7-2
ASSFRGGTDTQY	TRBJ2-3	.	12	TRBV7-2
ASSQGVTQY	TRBJ2-5	TRBD1	9	TRBV7-2
ASSLEGGQNTGELF	TRBJ2-2	.	14	TRBV5-1
ASSFAGQAYQPQH	TRBJ1-5	TRBD1	13	TRBV7-2
ASSFYAARDYGYT	TRBJ1-2	.	13	TRBV5-4
ASSPPVQGANTEAF	TRBJ1-1	TRBD1	14	TRBV18
SARDVGLAGGPDEQF	TRBJ2-1	TRBD2	15	TRBV20-1
ASSHQRTQY	TRBJ2-5	.	9	TRBV7-6
ASSPGPMGYT	TRBJ1-2	.	10	TRBV12-3/TRBV12-4
ASSESKGLTYEQY	TRBJ2-7	.	13	TRBV25-1
ASSQGQMETEAF	TRBJ1-1	TRBD1	12	TRBV7-2
ASSSGAGVETQY	TRBJ2-5	.	12	TRBV7-6
ASSPQGGGKLF	TRBJ1-4	TRBD1	11	TRBV6-6
ASSRGVGNQPQH	TRBJ1-5	.	12	TRBV2
ASSGTGWSNSNQPQH	TRBJ1-5	TRBD1	15	TRBV6-1
SARGTSVLEQF	TRBJ2-1	TRBD2	11	TRBV20-1
ASSRELRTGYT	TRBJ1-2	.	11	TRBV7-8